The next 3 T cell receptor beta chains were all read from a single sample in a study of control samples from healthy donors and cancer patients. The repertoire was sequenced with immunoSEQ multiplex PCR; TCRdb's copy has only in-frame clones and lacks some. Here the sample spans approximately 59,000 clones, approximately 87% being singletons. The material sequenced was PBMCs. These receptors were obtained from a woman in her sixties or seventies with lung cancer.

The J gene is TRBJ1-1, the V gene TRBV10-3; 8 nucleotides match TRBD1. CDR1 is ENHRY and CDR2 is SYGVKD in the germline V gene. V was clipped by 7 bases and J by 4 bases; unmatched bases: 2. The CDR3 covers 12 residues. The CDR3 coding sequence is TGTGCCATCACCACAGGGGGCACTGAAGCTTTCTTT. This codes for CAITTGGTEAFF.

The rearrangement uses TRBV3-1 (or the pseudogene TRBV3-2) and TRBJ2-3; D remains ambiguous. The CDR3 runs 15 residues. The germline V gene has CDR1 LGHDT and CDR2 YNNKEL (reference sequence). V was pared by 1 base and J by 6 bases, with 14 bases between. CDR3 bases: TGTGCCAGCAGCCAAGTCACACTGCCGACGGATACGCAGTATTTT. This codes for CASSQVTLPTDTQYF.

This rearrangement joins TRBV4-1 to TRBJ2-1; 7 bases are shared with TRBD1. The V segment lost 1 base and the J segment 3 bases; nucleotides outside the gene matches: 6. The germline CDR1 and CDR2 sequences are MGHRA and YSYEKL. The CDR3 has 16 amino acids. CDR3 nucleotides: TGCGCCAGCAGCCAAGGGGGGCAGGGGGTCTACAATGAGCAGTTCTTC. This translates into CASSQGGQGVYNEQFF.